The 21 T cell receptor beta chains listed next were all sequenced from one sample in a study of T cells in pancreatic ductal adenocarcinoma. Selected pancreatic ductal adenocarcinoma patients had undergone surgery without neoadjuvant therapy. Assay: immunoSEQ multiplex PCR; the TCRdb copy retains only in-frame clones and omits some. The sample yields around 16,000 clones, around 91% seen once. Sequencing input: PBMCs. These receptors were taken from a human donor with pancreatic ductal adenocarcinoma.

The DNA for the CDR3 is TGTGCCAGCAGCCAACCCGCTCCGGGACTAGCGGGGGGGTTCGACAATGAGCAGTTCTTC. Protein sequence: CASSQPAPGLAGGFDNEQFF. This sequence joins TRBV14 and TRBJ2-1; the match to TRBD2 covers 16 bases. With V trimmed by 2 bases and J by 5 bases, 12 bases remained unmatched. This CDR3 is 20 amino acids long. Germline lookup yields CDR1 SGHDN and CDR2 FVKESK.

This chain uses TRBV9 with TRBJ2-7, with 9 bases matching TRBD2. Per germline, CDR1 SGDLS and CDR2 YYNGEE. The junction had 8 bases not matched to a gene; V was cut back by 0 bases and J by 13 bases. The CDR3 spans 13 residues. CDR3 in amino acids: CASSVGAGGLIYF. The CDR3 nucleotides read TGTGCCAGCAGCGTAGGCGCGGGGGGGCTGATTTACTTC.

In this sample, this clone turned up once. This sequence joins TRBV29-1 and TRBJ1-2; 9 nucleotides agree with TRBD1. The CDR3 is 16 amino acids. Germline assignment: CDR1 SQVTM and CDR2 ANQGSEA. Unmatched junction bases numbered 12, after V lost 3 bases and J lost 4 bases. CDR3 DNA: TGCAGCGTTGACGGGGGACAGGGCCCATCTAGCTATGGCTACACCTTC. It is translated as CSVDGGQGPSSYGYTF.

In its sample, this clone was seen once. The chain carries TRBV5-1 and TRBJ2-1, with D perhaps matching TRBD2 (5 bases). This CDR3 comprises 14 residues. Germline V gene sequence: CDR1 SGHRS, CDR2 YFSETQ. Trimming stripped 0 bases from V and 6 bases from J, with 10 bases between. CDR3 nucleotide sequence: TGCGCCAGCAGCTTGGGAAGGACTGCCAATGAGCAGTTCTTC. It translates to CASSLGRTANEQFF.

The genes are TRBV5-5 and TRBJ1-2, with D hard to call. Germline V lookup: CDR1 SGHKS, CDR2 YYEKEE (reference sequence). CDR3 length: 14 amino acids. The germline V and J ends were trimmed by 0 bases and 2 bases, with 8 bases remaining between them. Here the CDR3 DNA reads TGTGCCAGCAGCTTGGACAGTGGGAACTATGGCTACACCTTC. Its translation is CASSLDSGNYGYTF.

V is TRBV30 and J is TRBJ1-1, with D uncertain. The CDR3 has 11 residues. V was cut by 6 bases and J by 10 bases, with 15 bases left in between. Germline loops: CDR1 GTSNPN, CDR2 SVGIG (reference sequence). The CDR3 nucleotides are TGTGCCTGCCGGTTCCAGTTTGGAGCTTTCTTT. Protein sequence: CACRFQFGAFF.

This clone was seen just once. This chain joins TRBV11-3 and TRBJ2-3; D unresolved. Trimming stripped 5 bases from V and 1 base from J, with 4 bases between. The CDR3 extends over 12 amino acids. Germline CDR1 reads SGHNT; CDR2 reads YENEEA. The CDR3 loop reads CASSTRTDTQYF. CDR3 DNA: TGTGCCAGCAGCACCCGCACAGATACGCAGTATTTT.

V usage is TRBV29-1 and J usage is TRBJ2-7, with 10 bases that match TRBD1. Germline trimming cut 6 bases from V and 2 bases from J; bases unmatched to any gene: 7. Germline V gene data show CDR1 as SQVTM and CDR2 as ANQGSEA. The length of the CDR3 is 14 residues. CDR3 coding DNA: TGCAGCGTAGCCGGGACAGGGGAGACCTACGAGCAGTACTTC. Amino acids: CSVAGTGETYEQYF.

The J gene is TRBJ2-3, the V gene TRBV7-8, with TRBD2 matching over 13 bases. CDR3 length equals 15 residues. Germline V gene sequence: CDR1 SGHVS, CDR2 FQNEAQ. Trimming at V came to 4 bases and at J to 4 bases, leaving 2 bases not matched to a gene. The CDR3 DNA reads as TGTGCCAGCAGCTCCGGACTAGCGGGAGCAGATACGCAGTATTTT. Encoded protein: CASSSGLAGADTQYF.

This sequence joins TRBV19 and TRBJ1-5, with TRBD1 matching over 9 bases. CDR1 is LNHDA, CDR2 SQIVND, per germline (reference sequence). The CDR3 has 18 amino acids. V gave up 5 bases and J gave up 2 bases; unmatched junction bases: 13. CDR3 DNA sequence: TGTGCCAGTAGTCCCCCCGGGACAGGGTCACCGCGCAATCAGCCCCAGCATTTT. Translation gives CASSPPGTGSPRNQPQHF.

The chain combines TRBV14 with TRBJ1-1; TRBD1 matches at 8 bases. The germline gives CDR1 SGHDN, CDR2 FVKESK. V trimming: 0 bases; J trimming: 0 bases; junction bases outside the gene matches: 9. This CDR3 spans 18 amino acids. CDR3 sequence: CASSQDLGRGLMNTEAFF. As DNA, the CDR3 is TGTGCCAGCAGCCAAGATCTGGGCAGGGGGCTTATGAACACTGAAGCTTTCTTT.

The chain employs TRBV5-4 and TRBJ2-7, with TRBD1 matching 8 bases. V lost 0 bases to trimming and J lost 7 bases; unmatched junction nucleotides: 9. Germline CDR1 SGHNT, CDR2 YYREEE (reference sequence). The CDR3 has 15 amino acids. The CDR3: CASSLAGRGPWEQYF. DNA of the CDR3: TGTGCCAGCAGCTTGGCTGGCAGGGGGCCGTGGGAGCAGTACTTC. The variable domain in full, with the rest retrieved from reference TRBV5-4 and TRBJ2-7, is ETGVTQSPTHLIKTRGQQVTLRCSSQSGHNTVSWYQQALGQGPQFIFQYYREEENGRGNFPPRFSGLQFPNYSSELNVNALELDDSALYLCASSLAGRGPWEQYFGPGTRLTVT.

J is TRBJ1-2 and V is TRBV27, with 7 bases fitting TRBD1. The trim removed 2 bases at V and 3 bases at J, leaving 6 bases unmatched. Germline V gives CDR1 MNHEY, CDR2 SMNVEV (reference sequence). The CDR3 length is 15 residues. The CDR3 region has the DNA TGTGCCAGCAGTTTAAGGGGACAGCCGGACTATGGCTACACCTTC. Protein product: CASSLRGQPDYGYTF.

This clone is a singleton in its sample. The rearrangement links TRBV9 to TRBJ2-5, with 8 nucleotides matching TRBD1. V trimming: 0 bases; J trimming: 1 base; junction bases outside the gene matches: 5. This CDR3 is 16 amino acids long. CDR1 SGDLS and CDR2 YYNGEE come from the germline V gene. CDR3 sequence (DNA): TGTGCCAGCAGCGTAGGGCCGGGACAGGCCCAAGAGACCCAGTACTTC. Protein: CASSVGPGQAQETQYF.

The CDR3 coding sequence is TGTGCCAGCAGCCATGAATACCGGGCCTCGAGAGCTACTAATGAAAAACTGTTTTTT. Translation gives CASSHEYRASRATNEKLFF. The V call is TRBV14, the J call TRBJ1-4, with unresolved D. V was trimmed by 3 bases and J by 2 bases, leaving 22 bases between them. Per the germline V gene, CDR1 is SGHDN and CDR2 is FVKESK. The CDR3 has 19 amino acids.

This clone was detected once. The V call is TRBV5-1, the J call TRBJ2-7; 12 bases line up with TRBD2. The J segment lost 2 bases and the V segment lost 0 bases, leaving 9 bases of the junction unmatched. The germline V gene encodes CDR1 SGHRS and CDR2 YFSETQ. This CDR3 has 18 residues. The CDR3 nucleotides read TGCGCCAGCAGCTTGGCTTTGCCTAGCGGGGGGGCCCCCTACGAGCAGTACTTC. Amino acids: CASSLALPSGGAPYEQYF.

The chain has TRBV7-2 and TRBJ2-1; 9 bases line up with TRBD2. After removal of 3 bases from V and 3 bases from J, the junction contained 3 bases not matched to a gene. The CDR3 is made up of 15 amino acids. From germline, CDR1 is SGHTA and CDR2 FQGNSA. Here the CDR3 DNA reads TGTGCCAGCAGCTTGGATAGCGGGAGCTACAATGAGCAGTTCTTC. It is translated as CASSLDSGSYNEQFF.

The V gene is TRBV28, the J gene TRBJ2-2; D is uncertain. The germline CDR1 and CDR2 sequences are MDHEN and SYDVKM. Trimming removed 3 bases from V and 0 bases from J, with 8 bases in between. The CDR3 spans 15 residues. The CDR3: CASSFQASNTGELFF. CDR3 DNA sequence: TGTGCCAGCAGTTTTCAAGCCTCGAACACCGGGGAGCTGTTTTTT. Together with reference TRBV28 and TRBJ2-2, the CDR3 gives the full variable domain: DVKVTQSSRYLVKRTGEKVFLECVQDMDHENMFWYRQDPGLGLRLIYFSYDVKMKEKGDIPEGYSVSREKKERFSLILESASTNQTSMYLCASSFQASNTGELFFGEGSRLTVL.

The count of this clone is one. This chain uses TRBV9 with TRBJ2-7; 11 positions match TRBD1. The CDR3 contains 16 residues. Per the germline V gene, CDR1 is SGDLS and CDR2 is YYNGEE. Trimming at V came to 0 bases and at J to 3 bases, leaving 5 bases not matched to a gene. The CDR3: CASSVEGQGGYYEQYF. CDR3 bases: TGTGCCAGCAGCGTAGAGGGACAGGGGGGATACTACGAGCAGTACTTC. Full variable domain (rest looked up from reference TRBV9 and TRBJ2-7): DSGVTQTPKHLITATGQRVTLRCSPRSGDLSVYWYQQSLDQGLQFLIQYYNGEERAKGNILERFSAQQFPDLHSELNLSSLELGDSALYFCASSVEGQGGYYEQYFGPGTRLTVT.

J is TRBJ2-1 and V is TRBV5-5; D is unresolved. The CDR3 loop spans 15 amino acids. Deletions cut 3 bases from V and 2 bases from J, with 12 bases between. Germline V gene lookup returns CDR1 SGHKS and CDR2 YYEKEE (reference sequence). The DNA for the CDR3 is TGTGCCAGCAGCTACGGACGGACGACCTACAATGAGCAGTTCTTC. Translated, it gives CASSYGRTTYNEQFF.

The chain is built from TRBV11-2 and TRBJ2-7, with D unresolved. This CDR3 contains 13 residues. Looked up from germline, CDR1 is SGHAT and CDR2 is FQNNGV. The V end lost 0 bases, the J end lost 0 bases, and 3 bases lay between the germline ends. The DNA of the CDR3 is TGTGCCAGCAGCTTAGACCTCTCCTACGAGCAGTACTTC. It codes for CASSLDLSYEQYF.